The sequence of this T cell receptor beta chain was determined in a study of beta chain features in type 1 diabetes. Study-wide context: All samples yielded 107,917,701 examined sorted cells.

The sequenced template was cDNA made from the entire isolated RNA. Assay: immunoSEQ multiplex PCR; the TCRdb copy retains only in-frame clones and omits some. The sample contains roughly 700,000 clones, roughly 13% of which appear only once. Study observations and caveats: More deletions and fewer insertions at VDJ junctions were seen in type 1 diabetes patients. All four CD4+ subsets of Type 1 diabetes patients contained TCRB CDR3s that were moderately but significantly shorter. Unsettled here was the matter of whether HLA type influences TCRB rearrangement.

The table lists this clone with a few counts. Its antigen is currently unknown. The trim removed 6 bases at V and 5 bases at J, leaving 6 bases unmatched. CDR1 is SGHTA and CDR2 is FQGNSA in the germline V gene. The CDR3 totals 13 residues. The sequenced material came from naive CD4+ T cells from blood. This clonotype originated in a man aged 18 to 29 with type 1 diabetes. The chain is built from TRBV7-2 and TRBJ2-5; 7 bases map to TRBD2. For the CDR3, the DNA is TGTGCCAGCAGGCCCAGCGGGGTCGAGACCCAGTACTTC. Translating it yields CASRPSGVETQYF.